Listed here are 6 T cell receptor beta chains from one sample, sequenced in a study of T cells after yellow fever vaccination. TCRdb used MiXCR to reprocess the 5' RACE reads, holding one entry per CDR3 protein. The sample shows about 340,000 distinct CDR3 sequences, 8.7% of them seen only once. The sample consisted of PBMCs, taken on the day of the first yellow fever vaccination. These receptors all stem from a man younger than 35 who received the YFV17D yellow fever vaccine.

Ten or more counts support this clonotype. The chain is built from TRBV28 and TRBJ2-5; maybe TRBD1 (6 bases). Trimming took 4 bases from V and 4 from J, leaving 13 bases between them. Germline CDR1 is MDHEN and CDR2 is SYDVKM. CDR3 size: 14 residues. The CDR3 nucleotides are TGTGCCAGCAGTTGGCAGGGGTCCCCAGAGACCCAGTACTTC. As protein: CASSWQGSPETQYF.

This clonotype was seen at least ten times. The J gene is TRBJ2-5, the V gene TRBV5-1; 7 bases match TRBD1. The ends lost 0 bases at V and 4 bases at J; junction bases unmatched: 6. CDR1 and CDR2 (germline): SGHRS, YFSETQ. This CDR3 contains 15 residues. The CDR3 region is CASSLERGLGETQYF. The CDR3 DNA reads as TGCGCCAGCAGCTTGGAAAGGGGGCTTGGAGAGACCCAGTACTTC.

The chain uses TRBV11-3 and TRBJ2-2, with 9 bases identical to TRBD2. CDR1 and CDR2 (germline): SGHNT, YENEEA. Losses at the gene ends were 3 bases for V and 6 bases for J; bases not matched to a gene: 5. The CDR3 is 15 amino acids. The CDR3 nucleotides are TGTGCCAGCAGCTTTAGTAGCGGGGGAGCCGGGGAGCTGTTTTTT. This codes for CASSFSSGGAGELFF.

J is TRBJ2-5 and V is TRBV20-1; no definite D call. Germline V CDR1 and CDR2: DFQATT, SNEGSKA (reference sequence). The V and J ends lost 3 bases and 7 bases respectively, with 6 bases between them. CDR3 length equals 10 residues. CDR3: CSASRRTQYF. The CDR3, as DNA: TGCAGTGCTAGCCGGAGGACCCAGTACTTC.

The sample holds a few counts of this clonotype. In DNA form, the CDR3 reads TGTGCCAGCAGCGTAGGGGACAGGAGCACCGGGGAGCTGTTTTTT. Translating it yields CASSVGDRSTGELFF. V usage is TRBV9 and J usage is TRBJ2-2; TRBD1 matches at 8 bases. This CDR3 comprises 15 residues. The germline V gene encodes CDR1 SGDLS and CDR2 YYNGEE. V lost 0 bases to trimming and J lost 4 bases; unmatched junction nucleotides: 2.

This chain uses TRBV7-3 with TRBJ2-7, with TRBD2 matching over 8 bases. The CDR3 covers 15 residues. Germline-derived CDR1 and CDR2 are SGHTA and FQGTGA. Trimming took 6 bases from V and 4 from J; bases not matched to a gene: 11. CDR3 in amino acids: CASRDPGGPRYEQYV. Written as DNA, the CDR3 is TGTGCCAGCAGGGACCCGGGGGGGCCACGATACGAGCAGTACGTC.